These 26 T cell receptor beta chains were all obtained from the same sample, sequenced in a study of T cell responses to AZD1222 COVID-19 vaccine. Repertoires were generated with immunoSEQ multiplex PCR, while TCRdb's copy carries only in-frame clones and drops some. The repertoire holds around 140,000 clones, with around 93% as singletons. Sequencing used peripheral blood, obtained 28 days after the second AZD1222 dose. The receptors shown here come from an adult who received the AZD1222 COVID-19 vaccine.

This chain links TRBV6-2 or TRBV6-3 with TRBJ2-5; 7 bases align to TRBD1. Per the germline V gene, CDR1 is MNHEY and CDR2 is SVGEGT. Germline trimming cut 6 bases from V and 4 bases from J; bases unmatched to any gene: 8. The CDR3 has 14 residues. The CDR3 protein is CASRYRGEGETQYF. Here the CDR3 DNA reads TGTGCCAGCAGATACAGGGGAGAGGGAGAGACCCAGTACTTC.

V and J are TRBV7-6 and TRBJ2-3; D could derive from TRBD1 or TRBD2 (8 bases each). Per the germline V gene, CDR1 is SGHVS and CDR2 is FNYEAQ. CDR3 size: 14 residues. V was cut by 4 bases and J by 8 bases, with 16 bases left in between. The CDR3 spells CASSYQGAGGTQYF. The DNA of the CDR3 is TGTGCCAGCAGCTACCAGGGGGCGGGGGGTACGCAGTATTTT.

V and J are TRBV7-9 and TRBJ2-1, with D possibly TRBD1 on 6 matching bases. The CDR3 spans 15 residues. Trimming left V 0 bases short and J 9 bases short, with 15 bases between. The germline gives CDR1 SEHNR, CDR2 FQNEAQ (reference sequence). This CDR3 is CASSLARGSWAEQFF. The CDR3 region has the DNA TGTGCCAGCAGCTTAGCAAGGGGGTCTTGGGCTGAGCAGTTCTTC. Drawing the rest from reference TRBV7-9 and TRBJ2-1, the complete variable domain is DTGVSQNPRHKITKRGQNVTFRCDPISEHNRLYWYRQTLGQGPEFLTYFQNEAQLEKSRLLSDRFSAERPKGSFSTLEIQRTEQGDSAMYLCASSLARGSWAEQFFGPGTRLTVL.

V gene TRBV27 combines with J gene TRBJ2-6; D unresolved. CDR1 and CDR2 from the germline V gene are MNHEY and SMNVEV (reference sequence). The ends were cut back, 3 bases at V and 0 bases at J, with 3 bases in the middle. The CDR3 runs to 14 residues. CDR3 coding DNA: TGTGCCAGCAGTTTTTTCTCTGGGGCCAACGTCCTGACTTTC. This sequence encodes CASSFFSGANVLTF.

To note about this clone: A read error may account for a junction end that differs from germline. The CDR3 DNA sequence: TGTGCCAGCTCCCCACAGGGAAATCAGCCCCAGCATTTT. Translated: CASSPQGNQPQHF. The V gene is TRBV18, the J gene TRBJ1-5, with D maybe TRBD1 (6 bases). The CDR3 has 13 amino acids. Germline V gene data show CDR1 as KGHSH and CDR2 as LQKENI.

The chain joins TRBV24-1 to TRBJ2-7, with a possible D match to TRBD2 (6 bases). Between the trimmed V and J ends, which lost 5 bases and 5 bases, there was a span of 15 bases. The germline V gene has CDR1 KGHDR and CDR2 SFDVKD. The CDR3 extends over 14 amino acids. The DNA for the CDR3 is TGTGCCACCAGTGTAACGGGAGCAGGCCACGAGCAGTACTTC. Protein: CATSVTGAGHEQYF.

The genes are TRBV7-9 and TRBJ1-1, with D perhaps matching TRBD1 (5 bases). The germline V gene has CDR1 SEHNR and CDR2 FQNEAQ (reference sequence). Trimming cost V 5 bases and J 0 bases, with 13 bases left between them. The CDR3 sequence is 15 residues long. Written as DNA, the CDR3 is TGTGCCAGCAGCCTGGGACGGATAATGAACACTGAAGCTTTCTTT. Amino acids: CASSLGRIMNTEAFF.

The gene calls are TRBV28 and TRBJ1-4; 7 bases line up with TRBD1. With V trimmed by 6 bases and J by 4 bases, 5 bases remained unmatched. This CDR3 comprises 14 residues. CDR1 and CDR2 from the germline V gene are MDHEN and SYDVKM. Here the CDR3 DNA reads TGTGCCAGCAGCAAACAGGGGTTTAATGAAAAACTGTTTTTT. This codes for CASSKQGFNEKLFF. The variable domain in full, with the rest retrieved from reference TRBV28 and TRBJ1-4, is DVKVTQSSRYLVKRTGEKVFLECVQDMDHENMFWYRQDPGLGLRLIYFSYDVKMKEKGDIPEGYSVSREKKERFSLILESASTNQTSMYLCASSKQGFNEKLFFGSGTQLSVL.

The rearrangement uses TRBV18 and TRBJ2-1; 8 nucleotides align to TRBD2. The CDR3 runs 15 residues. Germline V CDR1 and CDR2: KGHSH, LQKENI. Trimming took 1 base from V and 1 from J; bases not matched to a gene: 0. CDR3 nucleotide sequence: TGTGCCAGCTCACCACAGCGGGAGTCCTACAATGAGCAGTTCTTC. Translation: CASSPQRESYNEQFF.

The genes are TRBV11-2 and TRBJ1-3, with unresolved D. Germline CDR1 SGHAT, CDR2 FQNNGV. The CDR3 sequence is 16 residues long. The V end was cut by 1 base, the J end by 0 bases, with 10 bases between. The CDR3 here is CASSLVGQTSGNTIYF. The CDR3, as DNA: TGTGCCAGCAGCTTAGTGGGTCAGACCTCTGGAAACACCATATATTTT.

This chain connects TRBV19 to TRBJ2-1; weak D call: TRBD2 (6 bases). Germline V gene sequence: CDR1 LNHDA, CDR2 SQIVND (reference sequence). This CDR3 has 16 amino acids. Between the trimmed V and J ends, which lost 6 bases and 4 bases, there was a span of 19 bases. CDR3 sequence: CASRADLAPSYNEQFF. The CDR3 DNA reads TGTGCCAGTAGGGCGGACCTAGCGCCGTCATACAATGAGCAGTTCTTC. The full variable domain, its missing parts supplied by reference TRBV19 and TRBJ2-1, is DGGITQSPKYLFRKEGQNVTLSCEQNLNHDAMYWYRQDPGQGLRLIYYSQIVNDFQKGDIAEGYSVSREKKESFPLTVTSAQKNPTAFYLCASRADLAPSYNEQFFGPGTRLTVL.

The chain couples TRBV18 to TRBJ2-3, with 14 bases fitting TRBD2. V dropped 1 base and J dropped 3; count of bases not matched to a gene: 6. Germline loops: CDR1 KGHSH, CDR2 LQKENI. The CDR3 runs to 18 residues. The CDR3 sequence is CASSPLSRTSGRTDTQYF. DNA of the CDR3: TGTGCCAGCTCACCACTAAGCAGGACTAGCGGGAGGACAGATACGCAGTATTTT.

CDR3 nucleotides: TGTGCCAGCAGTCCCGGACGCAATCAGCCCCAGCATTTT. Translated, it gives CASSPGRNQPQHF. The chain has TRBV27 and TRBJ1-5; no definite D call. Germline V gene data show CDR1 as MNHEY and CDR2 as SMNVEV (reference sequence). Trimming stripped 5 bases from V and 2 bases from J, with 7 bases between. CDR3 size: 13 residues.

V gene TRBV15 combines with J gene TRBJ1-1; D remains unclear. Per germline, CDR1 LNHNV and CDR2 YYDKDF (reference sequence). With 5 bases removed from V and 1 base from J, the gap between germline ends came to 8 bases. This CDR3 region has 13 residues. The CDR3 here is CATSSQKNTEAFF. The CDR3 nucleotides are TGTGCCACCAGCTCCCAAAAGAACACTGAAGCTTTCTTT.

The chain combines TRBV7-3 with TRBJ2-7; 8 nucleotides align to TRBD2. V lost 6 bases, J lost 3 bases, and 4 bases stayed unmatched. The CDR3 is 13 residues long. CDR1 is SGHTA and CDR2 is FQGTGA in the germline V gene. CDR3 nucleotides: TGTGCCAGCAGTTGGGGACTAGACTACGAGCAGTACTTC. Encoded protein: CASSWGLDYEQYF.

CDR3 nucleotide sequence: TGTGCCAGCAGGAAGGGACAGGGAACAGATACGCAGTATTTT. This translates into CASRKGQGTDTQYF. The chain is built from TRBV28 and TRBJ2-3; 9 bases align to TRBD1. Germline V gives CDR1 MDHEN, CDR2 SYDVKM. The V segment lost 6 bases and the J segment 3 bases; nucleotides outside the gene matches: 4. This CDR3 comprises 14 residues.

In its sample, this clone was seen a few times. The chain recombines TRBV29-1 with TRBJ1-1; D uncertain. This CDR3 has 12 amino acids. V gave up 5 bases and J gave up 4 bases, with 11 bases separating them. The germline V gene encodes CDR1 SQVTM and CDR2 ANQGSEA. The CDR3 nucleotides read TGCAGCGTTCATACTTCAGGCACTGAAGCTTTCTTT. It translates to CSVHTSGTEAFF.

CDR3 region: CATSRDRNYGYTF. As DNA, the CDR3 is TGTGCCACCAGCAGGGACAGGAACTATGGCTACACCTTC. This chain joins TRBV15 and TRBJ1-2, with 7 bases lining up with TRBD1. V was clipped by 3 bases and J by 2 bases; unmatched bases: 0. The CDR3 runs to 13 residues. The germline CDR1 and CDR2 sequences are LNHNV and YYDKDF (reference sequence). The full variable domain, rest sourced from reference TRBV15 and TRBJ1-2, is DAMVIQNPRYQVTQFGKPVTLSCSQTLNHNVMYWYQQKSSQAPKLLFHYYDKDFNNEADTPDNFQSRRPNTSFCFLDIRSPGLGDTAMYLCATSRDRNYGYTFGSGTRLTVV.

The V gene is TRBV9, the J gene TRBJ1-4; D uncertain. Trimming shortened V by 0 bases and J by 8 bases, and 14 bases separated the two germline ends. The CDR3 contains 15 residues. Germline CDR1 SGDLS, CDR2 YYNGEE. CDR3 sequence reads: CASSVVPGMGEKLFF. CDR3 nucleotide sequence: TGTGCCAGCAGCGTAGTACCGGGGATGGGCGAAAAACTGTTTTTT.

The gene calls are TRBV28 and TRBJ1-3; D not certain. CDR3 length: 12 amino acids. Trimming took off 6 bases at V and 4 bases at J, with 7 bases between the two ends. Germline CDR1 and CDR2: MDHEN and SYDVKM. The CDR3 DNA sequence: TGTGCCAGCAGGCAGCAGGGAAACACCATATATTTT. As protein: CASRQQGNTIYF.

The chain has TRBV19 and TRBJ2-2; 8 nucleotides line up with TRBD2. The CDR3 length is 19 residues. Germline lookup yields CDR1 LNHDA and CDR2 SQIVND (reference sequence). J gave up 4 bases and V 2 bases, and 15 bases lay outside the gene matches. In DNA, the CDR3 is TGTGCCAGTAGTATAATAACGGCCGGCATAGCGGGAAGCACCGGGGAGCTGTTTTTT. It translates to CASSIITAGIAGSTGELFF.

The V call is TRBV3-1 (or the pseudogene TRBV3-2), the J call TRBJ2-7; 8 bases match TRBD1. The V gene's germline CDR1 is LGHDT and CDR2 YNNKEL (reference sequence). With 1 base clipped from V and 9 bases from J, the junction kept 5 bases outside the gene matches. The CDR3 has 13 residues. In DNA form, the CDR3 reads TGTGCCAGCAGCCAAGCGACAGGGGTCGCGCAGTACTTC. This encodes CASSQATGVAQYF.

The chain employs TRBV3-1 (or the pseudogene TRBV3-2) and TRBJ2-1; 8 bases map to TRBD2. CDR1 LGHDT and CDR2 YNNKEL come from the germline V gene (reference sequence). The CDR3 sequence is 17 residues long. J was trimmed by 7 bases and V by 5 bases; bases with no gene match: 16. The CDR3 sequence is CASSSHTSGRTRNEQFF. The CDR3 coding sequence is TGTGCCAGCAGCTCACACACGAGCGGGAGAACGAGGAATGAGCAGTTCTTC.

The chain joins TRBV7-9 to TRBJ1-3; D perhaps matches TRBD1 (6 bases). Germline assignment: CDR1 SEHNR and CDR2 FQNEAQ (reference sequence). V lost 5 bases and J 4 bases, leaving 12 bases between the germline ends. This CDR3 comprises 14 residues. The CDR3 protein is CASSKQGTGNTIYF. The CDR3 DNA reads TGTGCCAGCAGCAAGCAGGGGACAGGAAACACCATATATTTT.

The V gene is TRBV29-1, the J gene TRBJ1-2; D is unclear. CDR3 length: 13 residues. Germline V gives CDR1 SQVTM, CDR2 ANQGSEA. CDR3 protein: CRSKVGTNYGYTF. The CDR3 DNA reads TGCAGATCTAAGGTAGGGACTAACTATGGCTACACCTTC.

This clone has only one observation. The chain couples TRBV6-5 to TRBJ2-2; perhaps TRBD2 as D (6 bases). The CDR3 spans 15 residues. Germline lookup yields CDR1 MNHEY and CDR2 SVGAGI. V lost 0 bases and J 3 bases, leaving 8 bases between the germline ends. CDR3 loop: CASSYSGGDTGELFF. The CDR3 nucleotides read TGTGCCAGCAGTTACTCGGGAGGCGACACCGGGGAGCTGTTTTTT.